This T cell receptor (beta chain) was profiled in a study of cytomegalovirus exposure and HLA in healthy donors (dated by TCRdb to between 2016 and 2019). General notes on the study: An earlier analysis of 587 of the donors reported 276 Gb of sequence data and 95 million to 130 million unique TCR beta sequences obtained from some 170 million T cells. An early release covering more than 500 HLA-typed donors comprised about 320 gigabases of sequencing data and roughly 85 million unique TCR sequences. Of the approximately 370 genotyped donors, more than 75% were placed in the genetic ancestry cluster associated with self-reported Caucasian donors. The aim of the study was to test whether cataloging public T cell receptors could identify signatures of past pathogen exposure. The study used immunosequencing to profile the T cell repertoires of 670 or so subjects and linked those repertoires to cytomegalovirus serostatus. Besides the first cohort of approximately 670 subjects, a separate validation cohort made up of over 100 different subjects was used. The study combined high-throughput TCR immunosequencing, statistical association of individual TCRs with disease status, and machine learning to predict cytomegalovirus infection status. To study patterns of TCR occurrence, a later analysis re-analyzed previously published TCR beta repertoires from 666 donors and added high-resolution HLA genotyping. Rather than drawing on any new phenotypic data, the later analysis identified candidate immune exposures from TCR beta sequences and the way those sequences occurred across donors. An earlier analysis of 500 to 750 of the donors applied high-throughput TCR beta sequencing to assess whether each TCR beta V gene segment acted as functional or pseudogenic. Donor age, sex, ethnicity and CMV serostatus were collected together with the repertoire data. A later genetic analysis took genome-wide SNP genotypes for about 65% of the roughly 670 donors and used that subset as a discovery cohort. All discovery cohort repertoires had been generated using a single sequencing platform. HLA typing included class I and class II loci at four-digit resolution. The number of donors typed differed by locus, with about 629-630 for A, B, C, DRB1 and DQB1, approximately 500 for DQA1, nearly 610 for DPA1, and under 490 for DPB1. Because of strong linkage in the cohort, roughly five DR-DQ haplotypes were treated as single units for association and clustering. Among about 390 genotyped donors of the cohort, an average of approximately 240,000 unique TCR beta nucleotide sequences were sequenced per donor, 15% to 20% of them non-productive. The full study reports these points: Correlated functional status among segregating V segments might reflect linkage disequilibrium, but an unknown experimental factor could not be ruled out. At a false discovery rate of 0.05, a later analysis linked 16,951 TCR beta sequences to specific HLA alleles. According to a later analysis, parvovirus B19, influenza, CMV and Epstein-Barr virus appeared linked to several top co-occurrence clusters. This cohort had only TCR beta chains sequenced, and the lack of alpha or paired-chain data limited which features could be detected. In a later analysis, HLA-associated TCR beta chains were found to be more clonally expanded and to have lower generation probabilities than equally common non-associated chains. A later analysis found that TCR association rates varied across HLA loci, with DRB1 alleles showing the most associated TCRs and HLA-C alleles the fewest. According to a later genetic analysis, donors in an Asian-associated ancestry cluster had fewer N-insertions in productive TCRs than the approximately 690-donor mean. A total of some 180 TCR beta chains were listed by the study as associated with cytomegalovirus. A later genetic analysis associated a missense DCLRE1C variant with V-gene and J-gene trimming of TCR beta chains, and an independent cohort replicated the association. A cluster of highly shared sequence variants was judged likely to represent a technical artifact of the sequencing pipeline. Most TCR sequences were observed very rarely across donors, whereas some public TCRs were present in many individuals. The classifier was reported to diagnose cytomegalovirus status with high specificity and sensitivity in both the original and validation cohorts. When HLA alleles, especially DR and DQ, strongly co-occurred, attributing TCR associations to individual alleles was difficult. Because counts were too low, approximately 15 rarely observed V segments, including chromosome 9 orphons, were excluded from the earlier analysis of 500 to 700 of the donors. Because HLA typing was missing for some donors at each locus, association tests included only the typed subset. A further reported finding was that TCR beta sequences accurately predicted the HLA-A and HLA-B alleles for most subjects in the first cohort. An earlier analysis of approximately 590 of the donors showed that most TCR beta V segments appeared in productive rearrangements either about 87% or about 30% of the time, which broadly matched IMGT annotations. According to the authors, the approach could potentially be generalized to other disease states and immunological phenotypes. Most CMV-associated TCR beta chains appeared to be HLA-restricted in a later analysis, and the HLA associations seemed to be driven largely by CMV exposure. Some IMGT-functional V segments, including TRBV6-2 and TRBV6-3, could not be told apart with the 87-base-pair reads, so those segments were excluded. Immune exposure information for the cohort was limited to CMV serostatus. Sequencing depth was assumed to be roughly uniform across donors in the presence/absence analyses, though that assumption may not hold. In vitro tests confirmed that three of the cytomegalovirus-associated TCR beta chains recognize cytomegalovirus antigens.

Library preparation used the immunoSEQ multiplex PCR assay. For the multiplex PCR, a mixture combining 60 forward primers for TCR Vbeta segments and 13 reverse primers for TCR Jbeta segments was used. Amplification of the CDR3 region of rearranged TCR beta genes was performed with a multiplex PCR assay on genomic DNA. The Illumina HiSeq System was used to sequence the amplified TCR beta libraries as 87-base-pair reads. On the authors' methods: A later analysis counted approximately 84 million unique TCR beta chains across the 550 to 700 repertoires, and some 11 million of these chains were shared by at least two donors. A nearest-neighbor algorithm error-corrected the raw reads and collapsed the reads into unique sequences, merging closely related sequences to remove PCR and sequencing errors. Alignment of CDR3 sequences to IMGT reference sequences was used to assign V, D and J gene segments. For a sequence to be retained, a match of at least six nucleotides was required to both a V gene segment and a J gene segment. Rearrangements were classified as productive when the CDR3 lacked stop codons and remained in frame with V and J, and all other rearrangements were classified as non-productive. Following IMGT convention, CDR3 was defined as the stretch from the second conserved V-encoded cysteine to the conserved J-encoded phenylalanine. In an earlier analysis of roughly 580 of the donors, sequences lacking an unambiguous match to a single V gene segment were excluded. An earlier analysis of a few hundred of the donors classified V segments as functional when productive rearrangements were above 56.7% and as segregating when the standard deviation between donors was above 5%. A statistical classification framework was built for diagnosing cytomegalovirus status from the catalog of TCR beta chain sequences. In a later analysis, V and J genes were assigned by comparing TCR nucleotide sequences against IMGT/GENE-DB human TR gene sequences. The TCRdist pipeline was used in a later analysis to assign CDR3 sequences and most-parsimonious VDJ recombination scenarios. A later analysis defined each TCR beta chain by its CDR3 amino acid sequence plus V-gene family, and excluded reads lacking a unique V-gene family. A later analysis removed 500 to 600 highly shared, low-generation-probability nucleotide sequences to deal with suspected cross-contamination and a sequencing artifact. A later analysis calculated a clonal expansion index for each public chain from normalized within-repertoire ranks of inferred template counts. Generation probabilities in a later analysis came from a VDJ recombination model fitted to out-of-frame rearrangements, and those results were checked against IGoR. In a later analysis, TCR-TCR, TCR-HLA and TCR-CMV co-occurrence was scored with hypergeometric tests, and a repertoire-size bias correction was applied to TCR pairs. False discovery rates were estimated in a later analysis by permuting HLA or CMV assignments 20 times. A later analysis grouped co-occurring TCRs with DBSCAN, adding TCRdist sequence similarity when clustering within HLA-allele-positive subsets. Co-occurrence clustering excluded repertoires with fewer than 30,000 or more than 120,000 public chains, plus five with anomalous nucleotide sharing. The table was pulled from immuneACCESS by TCRdb, which kept in-frame rearrangements only. Such tables lose some clones; where checked, under half of the loss comes from unresolved V genes, and the rest has no known cause. V and J calls and clone size are given by that table; D and trimming were obtained from the DNA. In all, the sample holds some 99,000 clones, and roughly 79% of those were seen once. The top ten clonotypes cover roughly 2% of the sample.

The CDR3 sequence holds 16 residues, the cysteine and phenylalanine included. The read is trimmed to its CDR3 DNA, 48 bases read in frame from base 1. The germline V gene (reference sequence) provides CDR1 MNHNY and CDR2 SVGAGI. V ends up 6 bases short and J 3 bases short, with an unmatched junction base count of 11. Regarding this clone: Its antigen target is currently unknown. No clone much larger than this one lies a single base away; base qualities are absent.

The cohort comprised approximately 700 healthy bone marrow donors. At the time of sampling, every cohort member was nominally healthy, though immune exposures that went unrecorded were likely present. The donor was CMV seronegative and was included in the group of a few hundred seronegative cohort members. Every donor gave a peripheral blood sample, and the peripheral blood mononuclear cells from that sample were used for TCR beta sequencing. The Qiagen DNeasy Blood Extraction Kit was used to extract genomic DNA from the blood cell samples. The V and J genes are TRBV6-6 and TRBJ2-1, with TRBD2 matching 7 junction bases. The TCR sequence derives from a woman in her twenties or thirties in good health and CMV-seronegative. Sequenced material: PBMCs. CDR3 reads: CASSPSWQRGYNEQFF. In nucleotide form, the sequence is TGTGCCAGCAGCCCAAGTTGGCAGCGGGGCTACAATGAGCAGTTCTTC.